This T cell receptor (beta chain) was captured in a study of T cell repertoires in cytomegalovirus infection. Study information: Public TCR beta signatures indicated both CMV infection and matching HLA type. Study-level points and caveats: Ex vivo responses were dominated by HLA-C-restricted CMV-specific TCR beta clonotypes. Cumulative frequency of public TCR beta families picked out carriers of CMV plus the relevant HLA.

In the case of this clonotype: Antigen: not known.

TCRdb reprocessed the reads with MiXCR, giving one entry per CDR3 protein. Of around 530,000 distinct CDR3 sequences listed, approximately 25% were seen once; the top ten hold under 15%. V gave up 11 bases and J gave up 2 bases, with 10 bases separating them. CDR3 length equals 12 residues. Germline lookup yields CDR1 MDHEN and CDR2 SYDVKM. Sequences were obtained from PBMCs. The source is a human donor in good health (CMV status not recorded). Some clones in this sample may be carry-over from other donors' samples. This rearrangement joins TRBV28 to TRBJ1-5; perhaps TRBD1 as D (5 bases). This CDR3 reads CACRGGNQPQHF. For the CDR3, the DNA is TGTGCCTGTAGGGGTGGCAATCAGCCCCAGCATTTT.